One sample yielded the 6 T cell receptor beta chains listed below, sequenced in a study of tumour-infiltrating T cells in Burkitt lymphoma. Assay used: immunoSEQ multiplex PCR; TCRdb lists only in-frame clones, some missing. Of about 14,000 clones listed, 30% are singletons. Specimen: tumor tissue. These TCRs come from a human donor with diffuse large B-cell lymphoma.

In this sample, this clone turned up a few times. The chain carries TRBV5-3 and TRBJ1-3; D perhaps matches TRBD1 (5 bases). TRBV5-3 is sorted into the ORF group, with uncertain function. The CDR3 length is 15 residues. V shed 4 bases and J shed 0 bases, with 11 bases lying between them. CDR3 loop: CARSPYRFSGNTIYF. DNA for the CDR3: TGTGCCAGAAGCCCGTACAGGTTCTCTGGAAACACCATATATTTT.

The gene calls are TRBV2 and TRBJ2-2; tentatively, D is TRBD1 (5 bases). This CDR3 comprises 14 residues. Trimming pared 5 bases from V and 3 bases from J, leaving 10 bases between. CDR1 is SNHLY, CDR2 FYNNEI, per germline. The CDR3 DNA is TGTGCCAGCAGTCGTGACAGATACACCGGGGAGCTGTTTTTT. Its translation is CASSRDRYTGELFF.

This clone was seen a handful of times. The rearrangement links TRBV5-1 to TRBJ2-3; no definite D call. Germline V gene data show CDR1 as SGHRS and CDR2 as YFSETQ. This CDR3 has 13 amino acids. V lost 4 bases, J lost 4 bases, and 10 bases lay in between. The CDR3 reads CASSPAAADTQYF. CDR3 DNA sequence: TGCGCCAGCAGCCCGGCCGCGGCAGATACGCAGTATTTT.

This clone was observed a few times. This sequence joins TRBV11-3 and TRBJ2-1; 9 bases line up with TRBD2. The J segment lost 4 bases and the V segment lost 4 bases, leaving 5 bases of the junction unmatched. CDR3 length: 15 amino acids. Germline-derived CDR1 and CDR2 are SGHNT and YENEEA. DNA of the CDR3: TGTGCCAGCAGCTCAAGACTAGCGGCATACAATGAGCAGTTCTTC. Its translation is CASSSRLAAYNEQFF.

The genes are TRBV6-1 and TRBJ2-7, with 14 positions matching TRBD2. CDR3 size: 16 residues. V was pared by 0 bases and J by 7 bases, with 5 bases of the junction left unmatched. Germline lookup yields CDR1 MNHNS and CDR2 SASEGT. This CDR3 is CASSEAGTSGSGEQYF. The DNA of the CDR3 is TGTGCCAGCAGTGAAGCCGGGACTAGCGGGAGTGGGGAGCAGTACTTC.

The V and J genes are TRBV14 and TRBJ1-4, with 9 nucleotides matching TRBD1. CDR1 is SGHDN, CDR2 FVKESK, per germline. CDR3 size: 17 residues. Unmatched junction bases numbered 7, after V lost 2 bases and J lost 3 bases. DNA of the CDR3: TGTGCCAGCAGCCAACTAACAGGGGGCGGATCTAATGAAAAACTGTTTTTT. This gives the protein CASSQLTGGGSNEKLFF.